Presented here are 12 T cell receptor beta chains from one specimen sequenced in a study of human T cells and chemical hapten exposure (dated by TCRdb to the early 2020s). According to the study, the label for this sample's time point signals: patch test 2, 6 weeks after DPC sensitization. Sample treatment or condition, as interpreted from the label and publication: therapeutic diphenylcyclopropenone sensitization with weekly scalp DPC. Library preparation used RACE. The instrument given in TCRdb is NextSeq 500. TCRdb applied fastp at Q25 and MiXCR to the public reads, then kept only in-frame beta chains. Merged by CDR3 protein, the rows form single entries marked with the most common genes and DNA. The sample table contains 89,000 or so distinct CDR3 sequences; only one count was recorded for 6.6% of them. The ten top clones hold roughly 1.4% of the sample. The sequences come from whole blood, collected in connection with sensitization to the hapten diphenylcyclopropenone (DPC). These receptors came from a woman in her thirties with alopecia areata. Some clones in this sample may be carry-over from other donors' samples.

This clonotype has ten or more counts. The CDR3 DNA sequence: TGCGCCAGCAGCTTGGAATCCCAACGGCTCGGTTCACCCCTCCACTTT. It codes for CASSLESQRLGSPLHF. The chain has TRBV5-1 and TRBJ1-6; D is unclear. Germline V gene lookup returns CDR1 SGHRS and CDR2 YFSETQ. The CDR3 sequence is 16 residues long. The ends were cut back, 0 bases at V and 9 bases at J, with 16 bases in the middle.

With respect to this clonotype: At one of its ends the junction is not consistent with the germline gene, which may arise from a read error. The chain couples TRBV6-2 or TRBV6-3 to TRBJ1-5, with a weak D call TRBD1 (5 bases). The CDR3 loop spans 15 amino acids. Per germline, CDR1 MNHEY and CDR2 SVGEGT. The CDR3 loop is CVSTDPIRDGQPQHF. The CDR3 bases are TGTGTCAGCACCGACCCGATCAGGGATGGGCAGCCCCAGCATTTT.

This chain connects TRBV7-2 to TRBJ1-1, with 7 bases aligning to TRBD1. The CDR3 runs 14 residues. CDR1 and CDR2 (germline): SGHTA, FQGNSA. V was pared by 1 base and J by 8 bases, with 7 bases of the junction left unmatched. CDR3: CASSLGGGDREAFF. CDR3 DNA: TGTGCCAGCAGCTTAGGGGGGGGGGACAGAGAAGCTTTCTTT.

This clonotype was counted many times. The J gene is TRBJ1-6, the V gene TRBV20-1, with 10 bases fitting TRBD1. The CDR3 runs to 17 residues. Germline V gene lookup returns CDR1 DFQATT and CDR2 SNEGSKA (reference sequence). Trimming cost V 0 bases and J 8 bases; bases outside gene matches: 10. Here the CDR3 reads CSARDWDRGTWDSPLHF. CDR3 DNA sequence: TGCAGTGCTAGAGATTGGGACAGGGGTACTTGGGATTCACCCCTCCACTTT.

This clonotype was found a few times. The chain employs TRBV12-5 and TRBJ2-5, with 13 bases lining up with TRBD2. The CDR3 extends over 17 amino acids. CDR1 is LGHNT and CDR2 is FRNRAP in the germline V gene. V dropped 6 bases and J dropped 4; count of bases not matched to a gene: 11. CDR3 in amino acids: CASGAPLAGGPSETQYF. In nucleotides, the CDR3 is TGTGCTAGTGGCGCCCCACTAGCGGGGGGGCCATCAGAGACCCAGTACTTC.

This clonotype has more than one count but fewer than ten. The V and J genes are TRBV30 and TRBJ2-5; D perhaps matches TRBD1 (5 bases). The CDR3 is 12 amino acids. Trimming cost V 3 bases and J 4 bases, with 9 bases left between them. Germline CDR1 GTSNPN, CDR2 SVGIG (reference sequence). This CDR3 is CAWRGAGETQYF. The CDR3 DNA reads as TGTGCCTGGAGAGGGGCCGGAGAGACCCAGTACTTC. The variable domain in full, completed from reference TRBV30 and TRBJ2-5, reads SQTIHQWPATLVQPVGSPLSLECTVEGTSNPNLYWYRQAAGRGLQLLFYSVGIGQISSEVPQNLSASRPQDRQFILSSKKLLLSDSGFYLCAWRGAGETQYFGPGTRLLVL.

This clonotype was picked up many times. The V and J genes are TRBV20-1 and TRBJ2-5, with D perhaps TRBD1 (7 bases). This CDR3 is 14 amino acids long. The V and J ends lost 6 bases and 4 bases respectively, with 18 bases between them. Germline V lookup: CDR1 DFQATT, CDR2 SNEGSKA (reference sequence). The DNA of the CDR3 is TGCAGTGCCGCAACGGACAGGAGGGGAGAGACCCAGTACTTC. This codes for CSAATDRRGETQYF.

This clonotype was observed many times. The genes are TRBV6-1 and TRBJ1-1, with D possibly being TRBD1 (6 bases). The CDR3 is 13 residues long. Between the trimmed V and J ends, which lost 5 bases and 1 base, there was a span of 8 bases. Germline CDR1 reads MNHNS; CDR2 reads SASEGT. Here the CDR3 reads CASSSGENTEAFF. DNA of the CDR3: TGTGCCAGCAGTTCAGGGGAGAACACTGAAGCTTTCTTT.

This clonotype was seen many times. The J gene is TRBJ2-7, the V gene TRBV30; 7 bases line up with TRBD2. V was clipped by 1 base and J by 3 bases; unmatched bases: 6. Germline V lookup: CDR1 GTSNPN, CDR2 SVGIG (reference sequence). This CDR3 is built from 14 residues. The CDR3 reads CAWSASGEGYEQYF. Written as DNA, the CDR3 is TGTGCCTGGAGTGCGAGCGGGGAGGGCTACGAGCAGTACTTC.

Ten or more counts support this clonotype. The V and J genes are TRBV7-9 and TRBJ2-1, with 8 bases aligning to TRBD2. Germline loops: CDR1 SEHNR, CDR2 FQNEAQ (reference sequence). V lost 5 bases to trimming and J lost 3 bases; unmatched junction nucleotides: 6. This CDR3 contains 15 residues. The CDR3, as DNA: TGTGCCAGCAGCCCCGAAGCGGGGGACTACAATGAGCAGTTCTTC. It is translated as CASSPEAGDYNEQFF.

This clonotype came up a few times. The CDR3 sequence is CSARKSSYEQYF. The CDR3 DNA reads TGCAGTGCTAGGAAGAGCTCCTACGAGCAGTACTTC. The genes are TRBV20-1 and TRBJ2-7; the D is unclear. V shed 3 bases and J shed 0 bases, with 6 bases lying between them. This CDR3 is built from 12 residues. The germline CDR1 and CDR2 sequences are DFQATT and SNEGSKA (reference sequence).

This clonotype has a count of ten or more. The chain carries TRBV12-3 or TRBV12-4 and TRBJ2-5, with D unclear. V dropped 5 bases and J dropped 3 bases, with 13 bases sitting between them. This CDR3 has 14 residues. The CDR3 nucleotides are TGTGCCAGCAGTCCTAGTCTTGGGGAAGAGACCCAGTACTTC. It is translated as CASSPSLGEETQYF.